This T cell receptor beta chain appears in the sequencing data of a study of radiation and T cells in renal cell carcinoma. General observations from the study: Top tumor clonotypes rose in blood 2 weeks post-radiation, then contracted. Without pretreatment biopsies, baseline tumor clonotype presence was undetermined.

Concerning this clone itself: Its antigen is undetermined.

Germline CDR1 is KGHSH and CDR2 is LQKENI. V was cut by 6 bases and J by 5 bases, with 20 bases left in between. The CDR3 totals 15 residues. As for time point: blood 2 weeks post-SBRT. Treatment: 15 Gy SBRT to primary tumor, nephrectomy 4 weeks later. Method: immunoSEQ multiplex PCR; TCRdb's copy keeps in-frame clones and lacks some. The sample consists of about 130,000 clones, approximately 80% of them appearing once. The genes are TRBV18 and TRBJ2-7; D might be TRBD2 (6 bases). The sequence was obtained from an older woman with renal cell carcinoma. Material: blood, obtained from a patient whose treatment included radiotherapy and nephrectomy. As DNA, the CDR3 is TGTGCCAGCTCCCTCCCCCCCCCGGGGGTCCACGAGCAGTACTTC. Its translation is CASSLPPPGVHEQYF.